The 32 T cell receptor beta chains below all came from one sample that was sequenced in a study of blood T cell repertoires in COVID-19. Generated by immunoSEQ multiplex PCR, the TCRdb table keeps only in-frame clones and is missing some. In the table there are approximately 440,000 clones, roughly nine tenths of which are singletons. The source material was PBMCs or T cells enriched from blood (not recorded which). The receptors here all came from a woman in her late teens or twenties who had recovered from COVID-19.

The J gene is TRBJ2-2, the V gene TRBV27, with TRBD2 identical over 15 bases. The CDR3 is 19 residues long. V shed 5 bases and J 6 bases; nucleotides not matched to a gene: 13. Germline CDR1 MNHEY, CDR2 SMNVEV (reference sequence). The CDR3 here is CASSQGLAGGHPYSGELFF. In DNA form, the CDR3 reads TGTGCCAGCAGTCAGGGACTAGCGGGGGGCCACCCTTATTCCGGGGAGCTGTTTTTT.

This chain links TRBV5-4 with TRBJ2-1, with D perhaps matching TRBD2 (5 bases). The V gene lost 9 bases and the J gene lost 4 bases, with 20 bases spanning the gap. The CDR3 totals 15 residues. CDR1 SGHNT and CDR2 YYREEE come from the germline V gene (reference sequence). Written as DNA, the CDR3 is TGTGCCACCCTCTACCGAGGGTCAGTATACAATGAGCAGTTCTTC. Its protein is CATLYRGSVYNEQFF.

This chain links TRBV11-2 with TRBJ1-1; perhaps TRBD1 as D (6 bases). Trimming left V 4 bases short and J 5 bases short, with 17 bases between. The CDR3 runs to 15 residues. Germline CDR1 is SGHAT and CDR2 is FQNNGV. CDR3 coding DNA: TGTGCCAGCAGCTCTACCCGGGGGGGCTCTACTGAAGCTTTCTTT. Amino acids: CASSSTRGGSTEAFF. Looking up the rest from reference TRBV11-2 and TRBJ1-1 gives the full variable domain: EAGVAQSPRYKIIEKRQSVAFWCNPISGHATLYWYQQILGQGPKLLIQFQNNGVVDDSQLPKDRFSAERLKGVDSTLKIQPAKLEDSAVYLCASSSTRGGSTEAFFGQGTRLTVV.

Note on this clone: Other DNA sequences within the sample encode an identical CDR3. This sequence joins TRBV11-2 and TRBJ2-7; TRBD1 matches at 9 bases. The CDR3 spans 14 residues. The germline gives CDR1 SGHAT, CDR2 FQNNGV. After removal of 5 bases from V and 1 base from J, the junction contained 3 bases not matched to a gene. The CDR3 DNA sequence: TGTGCCAGCAGCCCTGGGACAGGGTCCTACGAGCAGTACTTC. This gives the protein CASSPGTGSYEQYF.

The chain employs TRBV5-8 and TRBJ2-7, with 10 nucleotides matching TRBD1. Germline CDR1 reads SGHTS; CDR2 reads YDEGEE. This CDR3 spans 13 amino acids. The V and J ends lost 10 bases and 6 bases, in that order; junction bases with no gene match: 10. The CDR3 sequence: CAAEGQGRREQYF. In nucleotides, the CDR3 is TGTGCCGCGGAGGGACAGGGGCGTCGCGAGCAGTACTTC.

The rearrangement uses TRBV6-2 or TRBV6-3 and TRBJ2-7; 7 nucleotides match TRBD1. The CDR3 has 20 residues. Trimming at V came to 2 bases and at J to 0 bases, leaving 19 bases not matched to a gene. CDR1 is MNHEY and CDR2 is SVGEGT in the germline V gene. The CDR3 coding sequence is TGTGCCAGCAGTTACCCCTCGACAGGGACGATCCTTAGCAACTCCTACGAGCAGTACTTC. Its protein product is CASSYPSTGTILSNSYEQYF.

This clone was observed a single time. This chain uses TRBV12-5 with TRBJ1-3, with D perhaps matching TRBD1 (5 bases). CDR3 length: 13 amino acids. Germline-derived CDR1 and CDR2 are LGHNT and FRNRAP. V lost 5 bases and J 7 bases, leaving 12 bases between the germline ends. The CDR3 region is CASGQSGANTIYF. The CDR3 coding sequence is TGTGCTAGTGGTCAGAGTGGGGCGAACACCATATATTTT.

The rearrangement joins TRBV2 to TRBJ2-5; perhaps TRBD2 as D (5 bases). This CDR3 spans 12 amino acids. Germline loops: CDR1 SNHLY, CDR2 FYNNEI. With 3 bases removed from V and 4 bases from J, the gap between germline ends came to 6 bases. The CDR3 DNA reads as TGTGCCAGCAGTGAGAGGGTAGAGACCCAGTACTTC. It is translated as CASSERVETQYF.

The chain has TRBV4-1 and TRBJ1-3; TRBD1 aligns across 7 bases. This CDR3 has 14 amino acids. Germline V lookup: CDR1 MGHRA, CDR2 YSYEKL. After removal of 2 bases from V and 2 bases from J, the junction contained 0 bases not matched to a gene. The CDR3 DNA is TGCGCCAGCAGCCAAACAGGGGCTGGAAACACCATATATTTT. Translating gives CASSQTGAGNTIYF.

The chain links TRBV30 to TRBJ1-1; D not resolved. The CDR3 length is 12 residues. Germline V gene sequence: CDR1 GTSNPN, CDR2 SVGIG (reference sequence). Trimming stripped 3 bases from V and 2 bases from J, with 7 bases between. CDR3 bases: TGTGCCTGGAGAACAGATAACACTGAAGCTTTCTTT. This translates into CAWRTDNTEAFF.

DNA for the CDR3: TGTGCTAGTGGTTTGGTACTAGCGGGGGCACCGGAGACCCAGTACTTC. Protein sequence: CASGLVLAGAPETQYF. V gene TRBV12-5 combines with J gene TRBJ2-5; TRBD2 aligns across 11 bases. V shed 0 bases and J 5 bases; nucleotides not matched to a gene: 5. The germline V gene encodes CDR1 LGHNT and CDR2 FRNRAP. CDR3 length equals 16 residues.

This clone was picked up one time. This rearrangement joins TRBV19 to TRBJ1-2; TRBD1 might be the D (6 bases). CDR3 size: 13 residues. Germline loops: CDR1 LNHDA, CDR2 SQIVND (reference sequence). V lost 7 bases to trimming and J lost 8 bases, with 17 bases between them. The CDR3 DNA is TGTGCCAGTACCCTAGAGCAGGGGAGAGGCTACACCTTC. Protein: CASTLEQGRGYTF.

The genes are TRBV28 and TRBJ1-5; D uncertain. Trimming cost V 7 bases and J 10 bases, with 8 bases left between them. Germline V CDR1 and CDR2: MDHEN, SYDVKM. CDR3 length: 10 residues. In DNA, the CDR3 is TGTGCCAGCAACCTAGATCCCCAGCATTTT. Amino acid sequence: CASNLDPQHF.

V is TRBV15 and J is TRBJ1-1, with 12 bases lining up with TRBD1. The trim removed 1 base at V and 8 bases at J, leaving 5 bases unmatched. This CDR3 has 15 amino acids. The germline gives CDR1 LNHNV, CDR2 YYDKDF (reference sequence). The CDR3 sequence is CATSRGGTGGGEAFF. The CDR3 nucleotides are TGTGCCACCAGCAGAGGAGGGACAGGGGGCGGGGAAGCTTTCTTT. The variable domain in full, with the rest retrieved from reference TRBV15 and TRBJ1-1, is DAMVIQNPRYQVTQFGKPVTLSCSQTLNHNVMYWYQQKSSQAPKLLFHYYDKDFNNEADTPDNFQSRRPNTSFCFLDIRSPGLGDTAMYLCATSRGGTGGGEAFFGQGTRLTVV.

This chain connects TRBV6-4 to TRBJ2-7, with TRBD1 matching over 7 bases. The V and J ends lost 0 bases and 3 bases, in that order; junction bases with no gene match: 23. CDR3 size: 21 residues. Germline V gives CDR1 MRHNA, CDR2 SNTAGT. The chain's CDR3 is CASSDSTKGQLGTPNHYEQYF. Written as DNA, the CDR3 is TGTGCCAGCAGTGACTCGACGAAGGGACAGCTTGGAACCCCTAACCACTACGAGCAGTACTTC.

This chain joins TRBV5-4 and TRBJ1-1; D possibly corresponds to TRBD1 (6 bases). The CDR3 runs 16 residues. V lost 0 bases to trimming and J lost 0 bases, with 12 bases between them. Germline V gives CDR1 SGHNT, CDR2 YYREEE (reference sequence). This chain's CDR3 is CASSLGTALMNTEAFF. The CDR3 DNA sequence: TGTGCCAGCAGCTTGGGGACAGCTCTTATGAACACTGAAGCTTTCTTT.

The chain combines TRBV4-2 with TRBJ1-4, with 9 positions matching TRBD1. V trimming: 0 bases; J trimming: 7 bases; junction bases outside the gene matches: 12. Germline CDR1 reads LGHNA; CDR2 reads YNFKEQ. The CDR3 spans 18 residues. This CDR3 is CASSQDRVRGTGLEKLFF. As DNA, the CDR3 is TGTGCCAGCAGCCAAGATCGGGTACGGGGGACAGGGCTTGAAAAACTGTTTTTT.

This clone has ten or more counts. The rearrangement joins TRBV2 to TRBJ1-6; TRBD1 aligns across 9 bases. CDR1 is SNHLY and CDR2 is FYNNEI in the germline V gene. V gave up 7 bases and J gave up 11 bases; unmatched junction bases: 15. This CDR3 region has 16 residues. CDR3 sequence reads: CASKGYGQGIETPLHF. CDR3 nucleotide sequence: TGTGCCAGCAAAGGGTACGGACAGGGGATAGAAACACCCCTCCACTTT. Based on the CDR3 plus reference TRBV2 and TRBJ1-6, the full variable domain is EPEVTQTPSHQVTQMGQEVILRCVPISNHLYFYWYRQILGQKVEFLVSFYNNEISEKSEIFDDQFSVERPDGSNFTLKIRSTKLEDSAMYFCASKGYGQGIETPLHFGNGTRLTVT.

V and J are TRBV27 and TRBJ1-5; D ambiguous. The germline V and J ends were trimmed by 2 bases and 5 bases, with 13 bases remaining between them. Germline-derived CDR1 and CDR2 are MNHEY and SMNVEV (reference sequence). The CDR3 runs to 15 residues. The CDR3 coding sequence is TGTGCCAGCAGTTTAGCTGGAGAGAGTGATCAGCCCCAGCATTTT. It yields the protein CASSLAGESDQPQHF.

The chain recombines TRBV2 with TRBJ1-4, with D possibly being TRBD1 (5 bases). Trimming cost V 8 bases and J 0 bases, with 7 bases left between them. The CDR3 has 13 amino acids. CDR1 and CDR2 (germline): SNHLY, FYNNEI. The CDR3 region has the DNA TGTGCCAGCGGGACTGCAACTAATGAAAAACTGTTTTTT. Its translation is CASGTATNEKLFF.

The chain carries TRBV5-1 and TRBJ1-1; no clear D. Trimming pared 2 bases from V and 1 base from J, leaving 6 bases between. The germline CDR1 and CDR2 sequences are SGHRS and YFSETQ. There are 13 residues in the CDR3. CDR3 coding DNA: TGCGCCAGCAGCTTTGTGGCGAACACTGAAGCTTTCTTT. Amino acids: CASSFVANTEAFF.

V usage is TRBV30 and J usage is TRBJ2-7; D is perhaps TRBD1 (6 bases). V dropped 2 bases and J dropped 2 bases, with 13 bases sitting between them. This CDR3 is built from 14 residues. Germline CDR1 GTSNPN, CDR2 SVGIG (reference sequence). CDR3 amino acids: CAWSRYGQTYEQYF. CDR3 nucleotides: TGTGCCTGGAGTCGTTACGGACAGACCTACGAGCAGTACTTC.

The CDR3 coding sequence is TGTGCCAGCAGCTCTTGGACTAGCGGGGATCAAGAGACCCAGTACTTC. Its protein product is CASSSWTSGDQETQYF. The V call is TRBV7-6, the J call TRBJ2-5, with 12 bases identical to TRBD2. V dropped 4 bases and J dropped 2; count of bases not matched to a gene: 5. This CDR3 spans 16 amino acids. Germline CDR1 SGHVS, CDR2 FNYEAQ.

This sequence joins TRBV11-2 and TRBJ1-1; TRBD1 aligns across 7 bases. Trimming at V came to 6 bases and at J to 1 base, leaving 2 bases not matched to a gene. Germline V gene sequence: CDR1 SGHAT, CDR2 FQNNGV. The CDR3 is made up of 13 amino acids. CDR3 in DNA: TGTGCCAGCAGGGACAGGACGAACACTGAAGCTTTCTTT. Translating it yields CASRDRTNTEAFF.

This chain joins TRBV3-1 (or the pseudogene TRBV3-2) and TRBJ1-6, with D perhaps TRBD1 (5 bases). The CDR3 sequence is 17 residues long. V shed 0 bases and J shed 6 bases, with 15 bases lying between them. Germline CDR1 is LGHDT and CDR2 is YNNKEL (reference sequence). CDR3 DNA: TGTGCCAGCAGCCAAGAACCTTTTGGAGGGGCTAATTCACCCCTCCACTTT. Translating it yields CASSQEPFGGANSPLHF.

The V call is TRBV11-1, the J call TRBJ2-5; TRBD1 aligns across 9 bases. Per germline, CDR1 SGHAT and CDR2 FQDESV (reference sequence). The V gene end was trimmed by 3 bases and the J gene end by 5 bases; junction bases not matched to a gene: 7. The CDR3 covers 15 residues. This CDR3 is CASSFGTGFGETQYF. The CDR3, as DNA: TGTGCCAGCAGCTTCGGGACAGGGTTCGGGGAGACCCAGTACTTC.

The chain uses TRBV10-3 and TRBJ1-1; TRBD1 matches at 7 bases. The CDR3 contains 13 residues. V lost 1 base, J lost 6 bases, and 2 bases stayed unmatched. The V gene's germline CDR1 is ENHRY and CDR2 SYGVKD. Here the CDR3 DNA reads TGTGCCATCAGTGAGTACAGGGGCGCTGAAGCTTTCTTT. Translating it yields CAISEYRGAEAFF.

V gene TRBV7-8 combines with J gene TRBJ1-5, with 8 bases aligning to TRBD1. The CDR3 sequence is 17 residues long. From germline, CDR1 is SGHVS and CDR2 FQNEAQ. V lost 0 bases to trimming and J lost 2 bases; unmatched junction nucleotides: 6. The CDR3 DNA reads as TGTGCCAGCAGCTTAGCTGTGACAGGGGCGGGCAATCAGCCCCAGCATTTT. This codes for CASSLAVTGAGNQPQHF.

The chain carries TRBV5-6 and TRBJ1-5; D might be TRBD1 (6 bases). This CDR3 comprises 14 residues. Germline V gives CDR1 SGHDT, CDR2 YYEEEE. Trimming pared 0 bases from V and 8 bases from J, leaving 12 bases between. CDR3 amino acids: CASSLGGGRKPQHF. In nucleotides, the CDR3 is TGTGCCAGCAGCTTGGGGGGGGGCAGAAAGCCCCAGCATTTT.

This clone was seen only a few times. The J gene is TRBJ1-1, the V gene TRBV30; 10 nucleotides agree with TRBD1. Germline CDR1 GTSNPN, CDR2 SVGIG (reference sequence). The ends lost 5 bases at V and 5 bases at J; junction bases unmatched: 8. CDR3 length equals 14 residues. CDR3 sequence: CAWGGQGLETEAFF. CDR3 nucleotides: TGTGCCTGGGGGGGACAGGGGTTAGAAACTGAAGCTTTCTTT.

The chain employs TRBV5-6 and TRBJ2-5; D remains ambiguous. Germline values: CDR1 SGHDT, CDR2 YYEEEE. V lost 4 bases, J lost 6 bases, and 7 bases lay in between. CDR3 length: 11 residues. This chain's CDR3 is CASSLSQTQYF. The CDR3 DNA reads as TGTGCCAGCAGCCTCTCCCAGACCCAGTACTTC.

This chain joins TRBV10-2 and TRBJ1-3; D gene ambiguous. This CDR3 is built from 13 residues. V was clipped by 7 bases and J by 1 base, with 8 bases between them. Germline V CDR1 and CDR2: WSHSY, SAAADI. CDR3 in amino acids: CASIPNSGNTIYF. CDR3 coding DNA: TGCGCCAGCATCCCAAATTCTGGAAACACCATATATTTT.